The 6 T cell receptor beta chains listed next were all sequenced from one sample in a study of blood T cell repertoires in COVID-19. Repertoires were generated with immunoSEQ multiplex PCR, while TCRdb's copy carries only in-frame clones and drops some. This table has about 200,000 clones, over 80% appearing once. Input material: peripheral blood. Source of these receptors: a man between 35 and 55 years old with acute or convalescent COVID-19.

This chain joins TRBV10-3 and TRBJ2-2, with 7 bases fitting TRBD1. Germline V gene sequence: CDR1 ENHRY, CDR2 SYGVKD. J lost 6 bases, V lost 6 bases, and 7 bases had no gene match. CDR3 size: 14 residues. The CDR3 nucleotides read TGTGCCATCAGCCCTGACAGGGAGTCCGGGGAGCTGTTTTTT. This sequence encodes CAISPDRESGELFF.

The chain uses TRBV27 and TRBJ1-1, with 7 bases aligning to TRBD1. Germline CDR1 and CDR2: MNHEY and SMNVEV (reference sequence). The CDR3 has 14 residues. The V segment lost 3 bases and the J segment 1 base; nucleotides outside the gene matches: 2. This chain's CDR3 is CASSLGTANTEAFF. CDR3 nucleotide sequence: TGTGCCAGCAGTTTGGGGACAGCGAACACTGAAGCTTTCTTT.

The chain is built from TRBV28 and TRBJ2-1; D unresolved. This CDR3 comprises 15 residues. V shed 8 bases and J shed 0 bases, with 14 bases lying between them. Germline V CDR1 and CDR2: MDHEN, SYDVKM. This CDR3 reads CASSQLFSSYNEQFF. CDR3 bases: TGTGCCAGCTCACAGCTGTTCAGCTCCTACAATGAGCAGTTCTTC. Based on the CDR3 plus reference TRBV28 and TRBJ2-1, the full variable domain is DVKVTQSSRYLVKRTGEKVFLECVQDMDHENMFWYRQDPGLGLRLIYFSYDVKMKEKGDIPEGYSVSREKKERFSLILESASTNQTSMYLCASSQLFSSYNEQFFGPGTRLTVL.

The chain couples TRBV7-6 to TRBJ1-1; no definite D call. This CDR3 region has 16 residues. Deletions cut 3 bases from V and 1 base from J, with 15 bases between. Germline V gives CDR1 SGHVS, CDR2 FNYEAQ. The CDR3 spells CASSFPSFGENTEAFF. The CDR3 DNA reads as TGTGCCAGCAGCTTTCCGTCCTTTGGAGAGAACACTGAAGCTTTCTTT.

The chain is built from TRBV2 and TRBJ1-2, with 7 bases fitting TRBD1. Germline lookup yields CDR1 SNHLY and CDR2 FYNNEI. Trimming at V came to 8 bases and at J to 2 bases, leaving 8 bases not matched to a gene. This CDR3 region has 14 residues. The CDR3 DNA reads as TGTGCCAGCCAGCCGGGACAGCTAAACTATGGCTACACCTTC. Translating it yields CASQPGQLNYGYTF.

The chain links TRBV15 to TRBJ2-1, with 8 bases matching TRBD2. This CDR3 spans 14 amino acids. Looked up from germline, CDR1 is LNHNV and CDR2 is YYDKDF (reference sequence). V shed 0 bases, J shed 8 bases, and the junction held 3 bases outside the gene matches. The CDR3 bases are TGTGCCACCAGCAGAGATCTGGGACTAGATGAGCAGTTCTTC. Translation: CATSRDLGLDEQFF.